The present entry profiles one TCR beta chain with its context. This sample is part of a study of blood T cell repertoires in COVID-19. At the level of the study: The cDNA or gDNA used as material had been derived from T cells, B-cell-depleted T cells, or PBMCs.

The CDR3 has 15 residues. Germline CDR1 is SQVTM and CDR2 is ANQGSEA. Trimming took 6 bases from V and 1 from J, leaving 16 bases between them. In the original analysis: Counts of nucleated cells, estimated from reference gene primer amplification, were obtained. TCRdb keeps only in-frame clones here, not all; method: immunoSEQ multiplex PCR. V and J calls and clone size are copied from that table; D and trimming were computed from the DNA. This table holds nearly 350,000 clones, around nine tenths found once. This receptor was taken from a woman under 30 who had recovered from COVID-19. The sample was peripheral blood. The chain couples TRBV29-1 to TRBJ2-1, with D perhaps matching TRBD1 (7 bases). CDR3 bases: TGCAGCGTCGGGGGCGCGGGACAGTCCTACAATGAGCAGTTCTTC. This codes for CSVGGAGQSYNEQFF.